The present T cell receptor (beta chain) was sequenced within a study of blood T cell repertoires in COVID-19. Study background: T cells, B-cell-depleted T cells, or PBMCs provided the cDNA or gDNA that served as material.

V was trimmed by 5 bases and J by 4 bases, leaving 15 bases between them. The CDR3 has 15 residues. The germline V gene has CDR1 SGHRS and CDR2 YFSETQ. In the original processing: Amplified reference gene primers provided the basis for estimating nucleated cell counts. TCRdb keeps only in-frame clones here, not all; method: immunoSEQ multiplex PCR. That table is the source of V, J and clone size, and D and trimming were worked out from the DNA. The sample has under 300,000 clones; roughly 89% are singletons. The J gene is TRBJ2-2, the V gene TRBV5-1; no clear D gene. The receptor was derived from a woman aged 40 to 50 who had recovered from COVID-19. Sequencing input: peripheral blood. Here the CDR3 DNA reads TGCGCCAGCAGTCTCGATGGTCTCAGCACCGGGGAGCTGTTTTTT. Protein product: CASSLDGLSTGELFF. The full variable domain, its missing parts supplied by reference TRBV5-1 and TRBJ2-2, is KAGVTQTPRYLIKTRGQQVTLSCSPISGHRSVSWYQQTPGQGLQFLFEYFSETQRNKGNFPGRFSGRQFSNSRSEMNVSTLELGDSALYLCASSLDGLSTGELFFGEGSRLTVL.